The rows below give T cell receptor beta chains drawn from one sample of a study of circulating tumor DNA in untreated peripheral T-cell lymphoma. Measured with immunoSEQ multiplex PCR; TCRdb has only the in-frame clones, and not every one. Here the sample spans hundreds of clones, 86% being singletons. The source material was cell-free DNA from blood serum. The receptor source for this set is a human donor with peripheral T-cell lymphoma. CDR3s include the opening cysteine and the closing phenylalanine or tryptophan. Fields, in order: D gene, V gene, clone size, J gene, CDR3 DNA, CDR3 protein. D genes are given only for firm matches. Some rows mark clone size as missing; the rest say once, few, many or name a class of expanded clone.

.	TRBV9	.	TRBJ2-1	TGTGCCAGCAGCGAGGTCGGGAGCTCCTACAATGAGCAGTTCTTC	CASSEVGSSYNEQFF
.	TRBV7-9	.	TRBJ1-1	TGTGCCAGCAGCTTACGGTCTGGGGAAAGAGCTTTCTTT	CASSLRSGERAFF
.	TRBV11-2	.	TRBJ2-5	TGTGCCAGCAGCTTAGCGTTAGGGACCACCAAAGAGACCCAGTACTTC	CASSLALGTTKETQYF
.	TRBV7-9	.	TRBJ2-7	TGTGCCAGCAGCTTAGATTACGAGCAGTACTTC	CASSLDYEQYF
.	TRBV6-6	.	TRBJ2-7	TGTGCCAGCAGTTGGACGATGTACGAGCAGTACTTC	CASSWTMYEQYF
TRBD2	TRBV7-9	.	TRBJ2-7	TGTGCCAGCAGCCGAACTAGCGGGAGGAGTGGTGAGCAGTACTTC	CASSRTSGRSGEQYF
TRBD1	TRBV2	few	TRBJ1-5	TGTGCCAGCAGTGAAGGGAACAGGGGGAATAGCAATCAGCCCCAGCATTTT	CASSEGNRGNSNQPQHF
.	TRBV5-1	.	TRBJ1-3	TGCGCCAGCAGCCGGTTGCAGGCTCACTCTGGAAACACCATATATTTT	CASSRLQAHSGNTIYF
TRBD1	TRBV6-1	few	TRBJ2-6	TGTGCCAGCAGTGAGGGGACAGGGTCTTCTGGGGCCAACGTCCTGACTTTC	CASSEGTGSSGANVLTF
.	TRBV13	.	TRBJ2-7	TGTGCCAGCACCCGACAGGACTCCTACGAGCAGTACTTC	CASTRQDSYEQYF
.	TRBV30	once	TRBJ1-3	TGTGCCTGGGCGGACGTGGGAAACACCATATATTTT	CAWADVGNTIYF
TRBD1	TRBV29-1	.	TRBJ2-7	TGCAGCGTAGGACAGGGCGGCTACGAGCAGTACTTC	CSVGQGGYEQYF
TRBD2	TRBV29-1	.	TRBJ2-2	TGCTCTGGCGGGGGGGGCGGGGAGCTGTTTTTT	CSGGGGGELFF
.	TRBV4-1	few	TRBJ2-7	TGCGCCAGCAGCCAAGGAAAGTTCTCCTACGAGCAGTACTTC	CASSQGKFSYEQYF
TRBD1	TRBV6-5	.	TRBJ1-1	TGTGCCAGCAGTTGGGACAGCCTGTTTGAAGCTTTCTTT	CASSWDSLFEAFF
TRBD1	TRBV5-6	.	TRBJ2-7	TGTGCCAGCAGCTATATGACAGGGGGGGACGAGCAGTACTTC	CASSYMTGGDEQYF
.	TRBV7-6	.	TRBJ2-3	TGTGCCAGCAGCCCCGGGGGCCGGACGACAGATACGCAGTATTTT	CASSPGGRTTDTQYF
TRBD1	TRBV5-6	.	TRBJ2-1	TGTGCCAGCAGCCCTCCGGGACAGAAATACAATGAGCAGTTCTTC	CASSPPGQKYNEQFF
TRBD1	TRBV2	.	TRBJ2-3	TGTGCCAGCAGTGATTTCGACAGGGCCGCAGATACGCAGTATTTT	CASSDFDRAADTQYF
.	TRBV9	once	TRBJ1-1	TGTGCCAGCAGCGTAGGAGCAGGGACCAACCACGTCACTGAAGCTTTCTTT	CASSVGAGTNHVTEAFF
.	TRBV19	.	TRBJ2-2	TGTGCCAGTAGTATGAGGGGTACAGGGAGGACCGGGGAGCTGTTTTTT	CASSMRGTGRTGELFF
.	TRBV5-1	.	TRBJ2-5	TGCGCCAGCAGCACAGTAGGGATTCAAGAGACCCAGTACTTC	CASSTVGIQETQYF
.	TRBV19	.	TRBJ2-7	TGTGCCAGTAGTAGTACTTCGTTATCAGTGACGCGTAGCGAGCAGTACTTC	CASSSTSLSVTRSEQYF
.	TRBV29-1	.	TRBJ2-3	TGCAGCGTTGAGGTCGTCGTGGCGGGAACAAGCACAGATACGCAGTATTTT	CSVEVVVAGTSTDTQYF
.	TRBV5-6	.	TRBJ1-3	TGTGCCAGCAGCCTCTGGGGCTCGGGCTCTGGAAACACCATATATTTT	CASSLWGSGSGNTIYF
.	TRBV28	.	TRBJ1-5	TGTGCCAGCAGTCCTTCACGGGGGCCCCTGGGCAATCAGCCCCAGCATTTT	CASSPSRGPLGNQPQHF
.	TRBV5-6	.	TRBJ2-1	TGTGCCAGCAGCTTAGGAGGTTTCTACAATGAGCAGTTCTTC	CASSLGGFYNEQFF
.	TRBV28	.	TRBJ1-1	TGTGCCAGCTGGGATTCCGAAATTTATCGGAGGACTGAAGCTTTCTTT	CASWDSEIYRRTEAFF
.	TRBV5-1	.	TRBJ2-2	TGCGCCAGCAGCTTGGATCCGGGGTTAGCCGGGGAGCTGTTTTTT	CASSLDPGLAGELFF
.	TRBV4-1	.	TRBJ2-3	TGCGCCAGCAGCCAAGACAGGGTATTAGGAGATACGCAGTATTTT	CASSQDRVLGDTQYF
.	TRBV19	.	TRBJ2-1	TGTGCCAGTAGGAAACAGGGCCCCGATGAGCAGTTCTTC	CASRKQGPDEQFF
.	TRBV2	.	TRBJ1-4	TGTGCCAGCACCCGGCGAGGAGGGACCACTAATGAAAAACTGTCTTTT	CASTRRGGTTNEKLSF
.	TRBV19	few	TRBJ1-2	TGTGCCAGTAGTATGAGCAACAGGGATGGCTACACCTTC	CASSMSNRDGYTF
.	TRBV29-1	.	TRBJ1-1	TGCAGCGGCCAGGGTGGCAGGGGCCCCAACACTGAAGCTTTCTTT	CSGQGGRGPNTEAFF
TRBD2	TRBV5-8	.	TRBJ2-7	TGTGCCAGCAGCTTGATCTACGGACTAGCGGGCAAATCCTACGAGCAGTACTTC	CASSLIYGLAGKSYEQYF
.	TRBV28	.	TRBJ2-7	TGTGCCAGCAGTTTATCGGCCTCTTTCGCGACGGTAGGGACGTACGAGCAGTACTTC	CASSLSASFATVGTYEQYF
.	TRBV6-1	.	TRBJ2-7	TGTGCCAGCAGTGAAAGCAGGTTCTCCTTCCACGAGCAGTACTTC	CASSESRFSFHEQYF
.	TRBV12-2	.	TRBJ1-5	TGTGCAAGTCGCTTTCCCCTCAGGGGCAGGAGCAATCAGCCCCAGCATTTT	CASRFPLRGRSNQPQHF
.	TRBV6-1	.	TRBJ1-2	TGTGCCAGCAGCCCACTTGGACAGTATGGCTACACCTTC	CASSPLGQYGYTF
TRBD2	TRBV5-6	.	TRBJ2-1	TGTGCCAGCAGCTTCTTTTCAGCGGGAAACAATGAGCAGTTCTTC	CASSFFSAGNNEQFF
.	TRBV13	few	TRBJ1-6	TGTGCCAGCAGCGCCCTGAGAAGTTCACCCCTCCACTTT	CASSALRSSPLHF
TRBD1	TRBV6-8	.	TRBJ2-7	TGTGCCAGCAGCGGGACAGGGGGTTACGAGCAGTACTTC	CASSGTGGYEQYF
.	TRBV5-1	.	TRBJ2-3	TGCGCCAGCAGGCAGGAATTCCGCACAGATACGCAGTATTTT	CASRQEFRTDTQYF
.	TRBV7-6	.	TRBJ1-2	TGTGCCAGCAGCTTAGCACTTCCGGGCGAGGGGGACTATGGCTACACCTTC	CASSLALPGEGDYGYTF